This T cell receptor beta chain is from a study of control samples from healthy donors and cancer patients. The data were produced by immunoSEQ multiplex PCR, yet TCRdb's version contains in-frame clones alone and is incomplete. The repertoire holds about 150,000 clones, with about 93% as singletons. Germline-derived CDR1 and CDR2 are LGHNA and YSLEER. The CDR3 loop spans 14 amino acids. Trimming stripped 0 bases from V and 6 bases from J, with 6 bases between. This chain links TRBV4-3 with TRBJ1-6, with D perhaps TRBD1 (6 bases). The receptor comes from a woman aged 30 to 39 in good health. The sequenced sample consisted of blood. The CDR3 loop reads CASSQDRGNSPLHF. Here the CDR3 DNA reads TGCGCCAGCAGCCAAGACAGGGGTAATTCACCCCTCCACTTT.